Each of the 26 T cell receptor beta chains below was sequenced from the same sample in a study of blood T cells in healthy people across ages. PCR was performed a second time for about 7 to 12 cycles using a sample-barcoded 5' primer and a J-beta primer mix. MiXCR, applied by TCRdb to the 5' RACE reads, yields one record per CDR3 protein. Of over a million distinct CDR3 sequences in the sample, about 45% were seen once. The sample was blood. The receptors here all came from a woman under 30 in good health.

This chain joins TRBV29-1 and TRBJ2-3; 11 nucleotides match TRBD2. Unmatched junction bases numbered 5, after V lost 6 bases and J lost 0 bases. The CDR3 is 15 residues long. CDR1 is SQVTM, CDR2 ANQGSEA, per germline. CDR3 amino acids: CSVSLAGGSTDTQYF. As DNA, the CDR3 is TGCAGCGTCTCTCTAGCGGGGGGTAGCACAGATACGCAGTATTTT.

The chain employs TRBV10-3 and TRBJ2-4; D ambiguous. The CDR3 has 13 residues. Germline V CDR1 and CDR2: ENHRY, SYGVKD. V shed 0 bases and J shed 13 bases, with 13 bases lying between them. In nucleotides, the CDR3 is TGTGCCATCAGTGAGTCCATATACAATGAGCAGTACTTC. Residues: CAISESIYNEQYF.

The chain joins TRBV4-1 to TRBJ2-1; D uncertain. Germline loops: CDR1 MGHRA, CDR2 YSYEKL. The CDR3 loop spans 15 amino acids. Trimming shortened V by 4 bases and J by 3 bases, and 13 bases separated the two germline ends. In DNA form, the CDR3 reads TGCGCCAGCAGCCCTGGGCTAGTCTACTACAATGAGCAGTTCTTC. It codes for CASSPGLVYYNEQFF.

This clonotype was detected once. CDR3 sequence (DNA): TGCAGTGCTAGTCTCGCAGGGAATGGAAACACCATATATTTT. This gives the protein CSASLAGNGNTIYF. The rearrangement uses TRBV20-1 and TRBJ1-3, with a tentative D call TRBD1 (5 bases). The CDR3 runs to 14 residues. Trimming removed 3 bases from V and 3 bases from J, with 12 bases in between. Germline V gene lookup returns CDR1 DFQATT and CDR2 SNEGSKA (reference sequence).

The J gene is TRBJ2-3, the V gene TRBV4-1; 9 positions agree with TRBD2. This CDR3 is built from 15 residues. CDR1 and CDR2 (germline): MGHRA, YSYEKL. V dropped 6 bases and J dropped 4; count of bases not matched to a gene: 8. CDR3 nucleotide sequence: TGCGCCAGCAGTTACCGGGGGACTAGCCCAGATACGCAGTATTTT. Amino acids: CASSYRGTSPDTQYF.

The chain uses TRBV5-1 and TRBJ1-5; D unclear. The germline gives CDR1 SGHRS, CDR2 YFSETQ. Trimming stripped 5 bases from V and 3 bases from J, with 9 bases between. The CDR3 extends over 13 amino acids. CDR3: CASRLNPNQPQHF. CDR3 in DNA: TGCGCCAGCAGACTGAACCCCAATCAGCCCCAGCATTTT. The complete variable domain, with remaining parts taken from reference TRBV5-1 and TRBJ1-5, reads KAGVTQTPRYLIKTRGQQVTLSCSPISGHRSVSWYQQTPGQGLQFLFEYFSETQRNKGNFPGRFSGRQFSNSRSEMNVSTLELGDSALYLCASRLNPNQPQHFGDGTRLSIL.

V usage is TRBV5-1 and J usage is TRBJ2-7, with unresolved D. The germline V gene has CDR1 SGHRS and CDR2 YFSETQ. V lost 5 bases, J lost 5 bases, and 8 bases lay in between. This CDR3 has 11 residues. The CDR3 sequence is CASSFDNEQYF. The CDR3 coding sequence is TGCGCCAGCAGTTTTGATAACGAGCAGTACTTC. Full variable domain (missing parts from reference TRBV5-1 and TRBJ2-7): KAGVTQTPRYLIKTRGQQVTLSCSPISGHRSVSWYQQTPGQGLQFLFEYFSETQRNKGNFPGRFSGRQFSNSRSEMNVSTLELGDSALYLCASSFDNEQYFGPGTRLTVT.

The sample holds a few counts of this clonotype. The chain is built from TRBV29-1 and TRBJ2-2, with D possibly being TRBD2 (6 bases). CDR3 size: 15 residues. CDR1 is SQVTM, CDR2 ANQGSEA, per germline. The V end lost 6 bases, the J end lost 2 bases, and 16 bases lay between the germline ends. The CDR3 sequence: CSVTASGLNTGELFF. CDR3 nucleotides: TGCAGCGTGACCGCCAGCGGACTAAACACCGGGGAGCTGTTTTTT.

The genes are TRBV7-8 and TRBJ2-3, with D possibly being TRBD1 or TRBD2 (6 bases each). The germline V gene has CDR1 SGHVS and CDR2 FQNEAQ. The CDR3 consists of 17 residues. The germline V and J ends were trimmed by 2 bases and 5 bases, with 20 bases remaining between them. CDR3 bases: TGTGCCAGCAGCTTAATGAGTGAAGGGGGGCGGGGAGATACGCAGTATTTT. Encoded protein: CASSLMSEGGRGDTQYF.

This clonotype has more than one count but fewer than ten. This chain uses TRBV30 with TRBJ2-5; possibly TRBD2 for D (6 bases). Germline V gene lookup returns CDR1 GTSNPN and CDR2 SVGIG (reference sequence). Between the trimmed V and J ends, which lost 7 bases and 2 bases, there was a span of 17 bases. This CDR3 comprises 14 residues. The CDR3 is CAFTWRGRQETQYF. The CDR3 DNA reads TGTGCCTTCACGTGGAGGGGCCGTCAAGAGACCCAGTACTTC.

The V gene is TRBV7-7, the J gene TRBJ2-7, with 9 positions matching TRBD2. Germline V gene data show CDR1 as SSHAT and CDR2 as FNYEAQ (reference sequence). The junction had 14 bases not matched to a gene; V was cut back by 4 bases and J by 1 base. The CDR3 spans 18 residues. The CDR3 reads CASSSISGLAKGSYEQYF. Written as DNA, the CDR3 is TGTGCCAGCAGCTCCATCTCCGGACTAGCGAAGGGTTCCTACGAGCAGTACTTC.

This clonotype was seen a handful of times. In DNA form, the CDR3 reads TGTGCCAGCAGCTTAGGGCACGGGCGGGGCTACGAGCAGTACTTC. This sequence encodes CASSLGHGRGYEQYF. V is TRBV7-2 and J is TRBJ2-7, with D possibly being TRBD2 (6 bases). Trimming pared 1 base from V and 3 bases from J, leaving 13 bases between. CDR1 SGHTA and CDR2 FQGNSA come from the germline V gene. There are 15 residues in the CDR3.

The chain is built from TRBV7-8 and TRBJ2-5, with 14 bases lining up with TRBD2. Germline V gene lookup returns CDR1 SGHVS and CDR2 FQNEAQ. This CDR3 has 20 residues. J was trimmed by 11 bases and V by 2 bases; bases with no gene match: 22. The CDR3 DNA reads TGTGCCAGCAGCTTACCCTCGGGACTAGCGGGAGTATTGGTGGGGAATGAGCAGTACTTC. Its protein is CASSLPSGLAGVLVGNEQYF.

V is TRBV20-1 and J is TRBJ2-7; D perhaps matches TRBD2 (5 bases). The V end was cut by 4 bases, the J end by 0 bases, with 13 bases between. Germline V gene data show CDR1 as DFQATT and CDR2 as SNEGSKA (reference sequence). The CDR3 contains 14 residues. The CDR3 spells CSAKEDRVSYEQYF. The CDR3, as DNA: TGCAGTGCTAAGGAGGACCGCGTCTCCTACGAGCAGTACTTC.

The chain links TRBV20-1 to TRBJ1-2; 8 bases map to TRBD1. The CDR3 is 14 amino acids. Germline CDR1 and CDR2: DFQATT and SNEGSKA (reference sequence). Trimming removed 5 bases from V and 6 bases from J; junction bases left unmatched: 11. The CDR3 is CSAHRTGSSNGYTF. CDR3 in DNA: TGCAGTGCTCATAGGACAGGGAGTTCCAATGGCTACACCTTC.

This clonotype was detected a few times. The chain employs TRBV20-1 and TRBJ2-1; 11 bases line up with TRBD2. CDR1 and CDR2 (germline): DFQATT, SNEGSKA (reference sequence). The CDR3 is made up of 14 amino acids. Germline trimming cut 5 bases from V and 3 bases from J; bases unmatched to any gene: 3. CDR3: CSALLAGDYNEQFF. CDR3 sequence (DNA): TGCAGTGCTCTACTAGCGGGGGACTACAATGAGCAGTTCTTC.

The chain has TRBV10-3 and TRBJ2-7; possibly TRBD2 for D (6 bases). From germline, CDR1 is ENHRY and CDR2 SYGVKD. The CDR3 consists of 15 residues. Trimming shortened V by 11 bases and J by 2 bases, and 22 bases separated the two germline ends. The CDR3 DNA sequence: TGTGCCGTCCTGGGGACCGGGACTGGAACCTACGAGCAGTACTTC. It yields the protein CAVLGTGTGTYEQYF.

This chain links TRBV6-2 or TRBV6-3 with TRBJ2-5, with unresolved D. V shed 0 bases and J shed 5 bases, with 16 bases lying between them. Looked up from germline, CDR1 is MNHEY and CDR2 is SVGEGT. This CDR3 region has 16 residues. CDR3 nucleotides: TGTGCCAGCAGTTACTCGAAGAGCTCCTCAAGGGAGACCCAGTACTTC. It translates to CASSYSKSSSRETQYF.

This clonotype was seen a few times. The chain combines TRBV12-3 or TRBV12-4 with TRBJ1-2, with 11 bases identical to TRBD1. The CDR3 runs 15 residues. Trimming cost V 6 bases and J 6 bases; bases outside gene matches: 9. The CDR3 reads CASRKGTGGFDGYTF. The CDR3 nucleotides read TGTGCCAGCAGGAAAGGGACAGGGGGTTTCGATGGCTACACCTTC.

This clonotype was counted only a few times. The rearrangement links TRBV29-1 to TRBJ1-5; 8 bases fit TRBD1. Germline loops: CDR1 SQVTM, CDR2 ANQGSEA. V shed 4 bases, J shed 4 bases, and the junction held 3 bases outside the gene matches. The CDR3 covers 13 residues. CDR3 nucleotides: TGCAGCGTTGGGACAGGGTGGAATCAGCCCCAGCATTTT. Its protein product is CSVGTGWNQPQHF.

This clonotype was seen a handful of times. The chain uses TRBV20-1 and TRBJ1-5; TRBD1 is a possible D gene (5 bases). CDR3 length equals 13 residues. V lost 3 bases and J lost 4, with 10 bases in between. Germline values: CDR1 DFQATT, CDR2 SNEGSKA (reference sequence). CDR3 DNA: TGCAGTGCTAGTTTTGGGGGGAATCAGCCCCAGCATTTT. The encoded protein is CSASFGGNQPQHF.

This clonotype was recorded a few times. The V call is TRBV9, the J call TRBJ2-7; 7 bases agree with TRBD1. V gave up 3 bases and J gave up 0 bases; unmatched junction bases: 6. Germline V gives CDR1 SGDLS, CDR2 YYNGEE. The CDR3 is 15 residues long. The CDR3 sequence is CASSAVGDSSYEQYF. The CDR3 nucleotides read TGTGCCAGCAGCGCAGTTGGGGACAGCTCCTACGAGCAGTACTTC.

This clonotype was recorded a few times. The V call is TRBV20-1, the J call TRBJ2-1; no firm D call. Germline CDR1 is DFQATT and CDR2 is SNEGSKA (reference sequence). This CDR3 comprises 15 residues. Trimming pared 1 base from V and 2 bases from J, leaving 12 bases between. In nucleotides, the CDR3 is TGCAGTGCTAGAGCTTCCGGCACCCCCTACAATGAGCAGTTCTTC. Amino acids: CSARASGTPYNEQFF.

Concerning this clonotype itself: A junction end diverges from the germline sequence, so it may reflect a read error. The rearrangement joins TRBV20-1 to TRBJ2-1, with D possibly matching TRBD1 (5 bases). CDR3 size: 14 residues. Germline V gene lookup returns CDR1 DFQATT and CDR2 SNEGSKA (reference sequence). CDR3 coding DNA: TGCAGTGCTCCACAGGCTGAAATTTTCAATGGGCAGTTCTTC. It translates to CSAPQAEIFNGQFF.

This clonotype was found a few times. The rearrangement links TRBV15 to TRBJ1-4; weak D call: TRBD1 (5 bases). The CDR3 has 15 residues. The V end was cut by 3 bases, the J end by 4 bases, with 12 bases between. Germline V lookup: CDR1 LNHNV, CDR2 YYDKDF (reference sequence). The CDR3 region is CATSSAGRDNEKLFF. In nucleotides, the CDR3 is TGTGCCACCAGCAGTGCAGGGAGGGATAATGAAAAACTGTTTTTT. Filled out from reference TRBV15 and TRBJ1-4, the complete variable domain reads DAMVIQNPRYQVTQFGKPVTLSCSQTLNHNVMYWYQQKSSQAPKLLFHYYDKDFNNEADTPDNFQSRRPNTSFCFLDIRSPGLGDTAMYLCATSSAGRDNEKLFFGSGTQLSVL.

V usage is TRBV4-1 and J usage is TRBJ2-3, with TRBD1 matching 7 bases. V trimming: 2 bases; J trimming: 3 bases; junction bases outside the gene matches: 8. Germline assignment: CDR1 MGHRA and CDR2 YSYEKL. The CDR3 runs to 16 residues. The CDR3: CASSQPRQGVTDTQYF. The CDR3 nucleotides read TGCGCCAGCAGCCAACCCCGACAGGGTGTAACAGATACGCAGTATTTT.